The 30 T cell receptor beta chains reported below all come from one sample, sequenced in a study of T-cell reconstitution after alpha-beta-depleted transplantation in children. Preparation of the TCRbeta library involved a method that used unique molecular identifiers. TCRdb reanalysed the PCR reads using MiXCR and keeps one entry per CDR3 protein. This table holds around 600,000 distinct CDR3 sequences, roughly 23% found once. This material consisted of PBMCs, mostly from graft donor cells, taken 360 days after TCRalphabeta/CD19-depleted stem cell transplant. These receptor sequences come from a boy younger than two who had a stem cell transplant for acute myeloid leukemia, so the T cells may come from the graft donor.

CDR3: CASSLGTGPRTQYF. The CDR3 DNA sequence: TGTGCCAGCAGCTTAGGGACCGGGCCCCGTACGCAGTATTTT. The chain recombines TRBV11-2 with TRBJ2-3, with D uncertain. This CDR3 is built from 14 residues. Germline V gives CDR1 SGHAT, CDR2 FQNNGV. V was trimmed by 1 base and J by 8 bases, leaving 13 bases between them.

This clonotype has at least ten counts. The chain couples TRBV15 to TRBJ2-7; a weak D match, TRBD2 (7 bases). V was pared by 4 bases and J by 0 bases, with 16 bases between. The CDR3 totals 16 residues. Germline V gene lookup returns CDR1 LNHNV and CDR2 YYDKDF (reference sequence). The CDR3 nucleotides are TGTGCCACCAGCAACCCTTTCGGGGGGCGCTCCTACGAGCAGTACTTC. It translates to CATSNPFGGRSYEQYF.

The chain combines TRBV14 with TRBJ1-2; no clear D. The ends were cut back, 1 base at V and 7 bases at J, with 13 bases in the middle. The CDR3 totals 14 residues. Germline lookup yields CDR1 SGHDN and CDR2 FVKESK. The CDR3 sequence: CASSQGGPRLGYTF. The CDR3 bases are TGTGCCAGCAGCCAAGGCGGGCCGAGGCTTGGCTACACCTTC.

The chain is built from TRBV7-8 and TRBJ2-1, with a weak D call TRBD1 (6 bases). CDR3 length: 13 amino acids. The V end was cut by 4 bases, the J end by 8 bases, with 12 bases between. Looked up from germline, CDR1 is SGHVS and CDR2 is FQNEAQ. CDR3 bases: TGTGCCAGCAGCTCCCACAGGGCCGATGAGCAGTTCTTC. The encoded protein is CASSSHRADEQFF.

V is TRBV3-1 and J is TRBJ2-1, with D uncertain. V was trimmed by 1 base and J by 9 bases, leaving 7 bases between them. Germline values: CDR1 LGHDT, CDR2 YNNKEL (reference sequence). This CDR3 spans 12 amino acids. In DNA form, the CDR3 reads TGTGCCAGCAGCCAAGTACGTAGTGAGCAGTTCTTC. It codes for CASSQVRSEQFF.

The sample holds many counts of this clonotype. The chain couples TRBV28 to TRBJ1-5; D is unclear. Germline CDR1 reads MDHEN; CDR2 reads SYDVKM. This CDR3 region has 13 residues. V was shortened by 3 bases and J by 1 base, with 4 bases between the two germline ends. The CDR3 DNA is TGTGCCAGCAGTTTCGTCAGCAATCAGCCCCAGCATTTT. Amino acids: CASSFVSNQPQHF.

This chain connects TRBV7-2 to TRBJ2-1, with 12 bases matching TRBD2. Germline V gene lookup returns CDR1 SGHTA and CDR2 FQGNSA. This CDR3 has 17 amino acids. V shed 11 bases, J shed 8 bases, and the junction held 19 bases outside the gene matches. The CDR3: CAGEREELAGGRDEQFF. In nucleotides, the CDR3 is TGTGCCGGAGAAAGGGAGGAACTAGCGGGGGGTCGTGATGAGCAGTTCTTC. Together with reference TRBV7-2 and TRBJ2-1, the CDR3 gives the full variable domain: GAGVSQSPSNKVTEKGKDVELRCDPISGHTALYWYRQSLGQGLEFLIYFQGNSAPDKSGLPSDRFSAERTGGSVSTLTIQRTQQEDSAVYLCAGEREELAGGRDEQFFGPGTRLTVL.

This chain connects TRBV12-5 to TRBJ2-7; D is unresolved. Germline V gene lookup returns CDR1 LGHNT and CDR2 FRNRAP. The V gene lost 4 bases and the J gene lost 2 bases, with 6 bases spanning the gap. The length of the CDR3 is 12 residues. The CDR3 is CASGSETYEQYV. The CDR3 coding sequence is TGTGCTAGTGGTTCCGAAACCTACGAGCAGTACGTC.

The V call is TRBV5-6, the J call TRBJ2-1; tentative D call: TRBD2 (5 bases). The V and J ends lost 4 bases and 5 bases respectively, with 13 bases between them. CDR1 and CDR2 (germline): SGHDT, YYEEEE. The CDR3 sequence is 14 residues long. The DNA of the CDR3 is TGTGCCAGCAGCCCCGGGATGCTAAACAATGAGCAGTTCTTC. It translates to CASSPGMLNNEQFF. The full variable domain, in which reference TRBV5-6 and TRBJ2-1 provide the parts outside the CDR3, is DAGVTQSPTHLIKTRGQQVTLRCSPKSGHDTVSWYQQALGQGPQFIFQYYEEEERQRGNFPDRFSGHQFPNYSSELNVNALLLGDSALYLCASSPGMLNNEQFFGPGTRLTVL.

The chain recombines TRBV5-1 with TRBJ2-1, with a possible D match to TRBD2 (6 bases). V was pared by 5 bases and J by 6 bases, with 9 bases between. Germline V gene lookup returns CDR1 SGHRS and CDR2 YFSETQ. The CDR3 extends over 12 amino acids. CDR3 region: CASSWDFNEQFF. CDR3 nucleotide sequence: TGCGCCAGCAGTTGGGACTTCAATGAGCAGTTCTTC. The full variable domain, completed using reference TRBV5-1 and TRBJ2-1, is KAGVTQTPRYLIKTRGQQVTLSCSPISGHRSVSWYQQTPGQGLQFLFEYFSETQRNKGNFPGRFSGRQFSNSRSEMNVSTLELGDSALYLCASSWDFNEQFFGPGTRLTVL.

This clonotype was counted only a few times. This sequence joins TRBV7-6 and TRBJ2-7; TRBD1 or TRBD2 may be the D gene (5 bases each). Germline lookup yields CDR1 SGHVS and CDR2 FNYEAQ. The CDR3 contains 12 residues. The V gene lost 5 bases and the J gene lost 9 bases, with 14 bases spanning the gap. CDR3 nucleotides: TGTGCCAGCAGCAAACCGGGGCCAAGGCAGTACGTC. It yields the protein CASSKPGPRQYV.

The J gene is TRBJ2-2, the V gene TRBV7-9; TRBD2 is a possible D gene (5 bases). Between the trimmed V and J ends, which lost 0 bases and 6 bases, there was a span of 8 bases. This CDR3 has 14 amino acids. Germline CDR1 SEHNR, CDR2 FQNEAQ (reference sequence). The CDR3 DNA follows: TGTGCCAGCAGCTTAGCGCGGGCAGCCGGGGAGCTGTTTTTT. Protein product: CASSLARAAGELFF.

J is TRBJ1-2 and V is TRBV20-1; D perhaps matches TRBD1 (6 bases). Trimming cost V 3 bases and J 6 bases, with 14 bases left between them. Germline loops: CDR1 DFQATT, CDR2 SNEGSKA (reference sequence). The CDR3 contains 13 residues. This CDR3 is CSARLSGANGYTF. The CDR3, as DNA: TGCAGTGCTAGGCTTTCGGGGGCGAATGGCTACACCTTC.

The rearrangement joins TRBV28 to TRBJ2-5; D gene unclear. The CDR3 is 13 residues long. V lost 6 bases and J 7 bases, leaving 15 bases between the germline ends. The germline CDR1 and CDR2 sequences are MDHEN and SYDVKM. Here the CDR3 DNA reads TGTGCCAGCAGGGGTCTGGAGTCCGGGACCCAGTACTTC. Protein product: CASRGLESGTQYF. The full variable domain, with the rest looked up from reference TRBV28 and TRBJ2-5, is DVKVTQSSRYLVKRTGEKVFLECVQDMDHENMFWYRQDPGLGLRLIYFSYDVKMKEKGDIPEGYSVSREKKERFSLILESASTNQTSMYLCASRGLESGTQYFGPGTRLLVL.

This clonotype came up a few times. This chain joins TRBV12-3 or TRBV12-4 and TRBJ1-5; TRBD1 might be the D (6 bases). The CDR3 is 13 residues long. V shed 6 bases and J shed 6 bases, with 12 bases lying between them. This CDR3 is CASRTETGQPQHF. The CDR3 DNA sequence: TGTGCCAGCAGAACTGAGACAGGTCAGCCCCAGCATTTT.

The V and J genes are TRBV20-1 and TRBJ1-2; 11 bases fit TRBD1. The CDR3 length is 13 residues. Trimming took 5 bases from V and 6 from J; bases not matched to a gene: 5. CDR1 and CDR2 from the germline V gene are DFQATT and SNEGSKA (reference sequence). The CDR3 sequence: CSARDRGENGYTF. CDR3 nucleotide sequence: TGCAGTGCTCGGGACAGGGGGGAGAATGGCTACACCTTC.

This clonotype was found a few times. The chain uses TRBV6-5 and TRBJ1-2; D possibly corresponds to TRBD1 (5 bases). V dropped 6 bases and J dropped 4 bases, with 12 bases sitting between them. Germline-derived CDR1 and CDR2 are MNHEY and SVGAGI. CDR3 length: 13 amino acids. The CDR3 bases are TGTGCCAGCAGAGTTGGACAAACCTATGGCTACACCTTC. It translates to CASRVGQTYGYTF.

This chain joins TRBV15 and TRBJ2-4, with a tentative D call TRBD2 (5 bases). The CDR3 is 13 amino acids. Germline loops: CDR1 LNHNV, CDR2 YYDKDF (reference sequence). Trimming stripped 1 base from V and 8 bases from J, with 9 bases between. The CDR3 DNA is TGTGCCACCAGCAGAGTCGTCGGGGACATTCAGTACTTC. This sequence encodes CATSRVVGDIQYF.

This clonotype was picked up many times. The chain is built from TRBV6-1 and TRBJ1-2; D call uncertain. The germline gives CDR1 MNHNS, CDR2 SASEGT. The length of the CDR3 is 14 residues. V dropped 4 bases and J dropped 1 base, with 10 bases sitting between them. The CDR3 DNA follows: TGTGCCAGCAGTGCCCGTACGGATAACTATGGCTACACCTTC. Its protein product is CASSARTDNYGYTF.

This clonotype was observed a handful of times. The chain joins TRBV20-1 to TRBJ2-1, with no clear D. V lost 6 bases to trimming and J lost 3 bases, with 6 bases between them. From germline, CDR1 is DFQATT and CDR2 SNEGSKA (reference sequence). This CDR3 is built from 11 residues. CDR3 loop: CSAQLYNEQFF. In DNA, the CDR3 is TGCAGTGCGCAGCTCTACAATGAGCAGTTCTTC.

This clonotype occurred a few times. The chain has TRBV6-5 and TRBJ2-3, with a possible D match to TRBD2 (5 bases). The CDR3 totals 13 residues. Trimming took off 1 base at V and 6 bases at J, with 8 bases between the two ends. Germline loops: CDR1 MNHEY, CDR2 SVGAGI. CDR3 sequence reads: CASSYWTGDTQYF. CDR3 DNA sequence: TGTGCCAGCAGTTACTGGACGGGGGATACGCAGTATTTT.

The V gene is TRBV29-1, the J gene TRBJ1-3, with 7 positions matching TRBD1. Trimming cost V 5 bases and J 0 bases; bases outside gene matches: 1. The length of the CDR3 is 13 residues. Germline lookup yields CDR1 SQVTM and CDR2 ANQGSEA. CDR3 sequence (DNA): TGCAGCGTTAACAGGGGCTCTGGAAACACCATATATTTT. Translating it yields CSVNRGSGNTIYF.

The CDR3 bases are TGTGCCAGCAGCCAAGAGCGGGGACAGGGGGCGCAGGAGCAGTACTTC. It is translated as CASSQERGQGAQEQYF. The V call is TRBV4-2, the J call TRBJ2-7, with TRBD1 matching over 12 bases. The trim removed 0 bases at V and 7 bases at J, leaving 7 bases unmatched. CDR3 length: 16 residues. The V gene's germline CDR1 is LGHNA and CDR2 YNFKEQ.

This rearrangement joins TRBV20-1 to TRBJ2-3; 10 positions match TRBD1. CDR3 size: 14 residues. V shed 5 bases and J 3 bases; nucleotides not matched to a gene: 5. Germline CDR1 and CDR2: DFQATT and SNEGSKA (reference sequence). CDR3 nucleotides: TGCAGTGCTTTAGACAGGGGGCTGACAGATACGCAGTATTTT. It codes for CSALDRGLTDTQYF.

The sample holds a few counts of this clonotype. This chain joins TRBV5-1 and TRBJ2-3; D call uncertain. The germline gives CDR1 SGHRS, CDR2 YFSETQ. The CDR3 runs to 14 residues. With 4 bases removed from V and 0 bases from J, the gap between germline ends came to 9 bases. This CDR3 reads CASSLTKSTDTQYF. CDR3 nucleotides: TGCGCCAGCAGCCTGACCAAGAGCACAGATACGCAGTATTTT.

The chain carries TRBV15 and TRBJ2-1; D gene unclear. The CDR3 is made up of 15 amino acids. V was trimmed by 1 base and J by 0 bases, leaving 7 bases between them. Per the germline V gene, CDR1 is LNHNV and CDR2 is YYDKDF (reference sequence). The DNA for the CDR3 is TGTGCCACCAGCAGAGGTCCTAGCTCCTACAATGAGCAGTTCTTC. As protein: CATSRGPSSYNEQFF.

V and J are TRBV20-1 and TRBJ2-7; 7 bases match TRBD2. This CDR3 spans 13 amino acids. Looked up from germline, CDR1 is DFQATT and CDR2 is SNEGSKA (reference sequence). J gave up 5 bases and V 3 bases, and 7 bases lay outside the gene matches. The CDR3 DNA reads TGCAGTGCTAGCGCTAGCGGCGGTAACGAGCAGTACTTC. Translated: CSASASGGNEQYF.

The chain has TRBV28 and TRBJ2-2, with D perhaps TRBD1 (5 bases). The V end was cut by 9 bases, the J end by 1 base, with 15 bases between. Germline V gene lookup returns CDR1 MDHEN and CDR2 SYDVKM. The CDR3 extends over 15 amino acids. CDR3 coding DNA: TGTGCCAGGGAAGACAGAGCAAGGAACACCGGGGAGCTGTTTTTT. Its translation is CAREDRARNTGELFF.

V is TRBV18 and J is TRBJ2-7; 7 bases line up with TRBD1. Per the germline V gene, CDR1 is KGHSH and CDR2 is LQKENI. V was pared by 3 bases and J by 2 bases, with 10 bases of the junction left unmatched. The CDR3 spans 16 residues. The CDR3 region is CASSPYSRDRAYEQYF. CDR3 DNA sequence: TGTGCCAGCTCACCCTATTCACGGGACAGAGCCTACGAGCAGTACTTC.

V and J are TRBV20-1 and TRBJ1-5; TRBD1 matches 7 bases. Germline-derived CDR1 and CDR2 are DFQATT and SNEGSKA (reference sequence). After removal of 0 bases from V and 5 bases from J, the junction contained 10 bases not matched to a gene. This CDR3 is 16 amino acids long. The CDR3 nucleotides are TGCAGTGCTAGAGATCCCTGGACAGGCGGCGATCAGCCCCAGCATTTT. This codes for CSARDPWTGGDQPQHF.